This entry describes one TCR beta chain. This record belongs to a study of blood T cell repertoires in COVID-19. Some clones are missing from TCRdb's copy, which holds only in-frame ones; the method was immunoSEQ multiplex PCR. The repertoire includes hundreds of thousands of clones, 85% to 90% of them detected once, and around 1.1% sits in the top ten. For recovered donors of Cohort 3, there were two negative PCRs, clearance, or symptom resolution. The clonotype originates from a man aged 25 to 40 who had recovered from COVID-19. The sample comprised PBMCs or T cells enriched from blood (not recorded which).

CDR3 nucleotide sequence: TGTGCCAGTAGTATAGACAACACAGATACGCAGTATTTT. This gives the protein CASSIDNTDTQYF. This chain joins TRBV19 and TRBJ2-3; no reliable D call. Per germline, CDR1 LNHDA and CDR2 SQIVND (reference sequence). Trimming left V 0 bases short and J 2 bases short, with 3 bases between. The CDR3 extends over 13 amino acids. The entire variable domain, with the rest obtained from reference TRBV19 and TRBJ2-3, is as follows: DGGITQSPKYLFRKEGQNVTLSCEQNLNHDAMYWYRQDPGQGLRLIYYSQIVNDFQKGDIAEGYSVSREKKESFPLTVTSAQKNPTAFYLCASSIDNTDTQYFGPGTRLTVL.